This T cell receptor (beta chain) comes out of a study of post-analysis software for immune sequencing data. Study-level information: Included among the disease courses, which were recorded for the cohort, were relapsing-remitting, secondary progressive and progressive-relapsing multiple sclerosis.

Study results and caveats: TRBV5-6, TRBV5-1 and TRBV20-1 were among 4 or 5 TRBV segments more frequent in patients than controls. Samples from one preparation batch, clustered by F measure, grouped strongly together. Controls significantly exceeded multiple sclerosis patients in normalized Chao1 diversity.

Incorporated into the TCR beta cDNA libraries were unique molecular identifiers, which served to reduce PCR and sequencing biases. TCRdb re-derived calls from the PCR reads in MiXCR, one entry per CDR3 protein. The profile shows around 770,000 distinct CDR3 sequences, roughly 46% of them singletons. The CDR3 loop spans 15 amino acids. CDR1 and CDR2 (germline): KGHDR, SFDVKD. V trimming: 2 bases; J trimming: 2 bases; junction bases outside the gene matches: 2. Concerning this clonotype: The antigen is not known.

The TCR comes from a girl under 18 with multiple sclerosis. V and J are TRBV24-1 and TRBJ2-3, with 8 bases matching TRBD1. The sample taken for sequencing was blood. For the CDR3, the DNA is TGTGCCACCAGTGATTCGGACAGGGACACAGATACGCAGTATTTT. Protein sequence: CATSDSDRDTDTQYF.